This T cell receptor (beta chain) originates from a study of blood T cell repertoires in COVID-19. CDR1 and CDR2 from the germline V gene are SNHLY and FYNNEI. The CDR3 length is 14 residues. V shed 1 base and J shed 5 bases, with 9 bases lying between them. Produced via immunoSEQ multiplex PCR; TCRdb's table is partial and in-frame only. The table lists over 85,000 clones, 86% of them singletons. The specimen was peripheral blood. This chain connects TRBV2 to TRBJ2-1, with D possibly being TRBD2 (6 bases). This TCR was sampled from a woman older than 75 with acute or convalescent COVID-19. CDR3 protein: CASSEGRGHNEQFF. The CDR3 DNA reads as TGTGCCAGCAGTGAAGGGCGGGGACACAATGAGCAGTTCTTC.